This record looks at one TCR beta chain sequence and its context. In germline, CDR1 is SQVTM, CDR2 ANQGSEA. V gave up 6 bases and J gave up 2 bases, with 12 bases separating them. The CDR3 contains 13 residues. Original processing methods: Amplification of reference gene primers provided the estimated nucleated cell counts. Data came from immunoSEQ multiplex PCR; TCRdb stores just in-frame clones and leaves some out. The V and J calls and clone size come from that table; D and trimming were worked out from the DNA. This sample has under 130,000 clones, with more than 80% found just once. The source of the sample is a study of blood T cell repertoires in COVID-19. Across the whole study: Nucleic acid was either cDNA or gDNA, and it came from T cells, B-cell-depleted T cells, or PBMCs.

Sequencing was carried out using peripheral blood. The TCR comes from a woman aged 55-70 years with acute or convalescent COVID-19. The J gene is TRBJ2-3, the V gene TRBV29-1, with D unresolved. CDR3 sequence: CSVDPRNTDTQYF. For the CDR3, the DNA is TGCAGCGTCGATCCGCGAAACACAGATACGCAGTATTTT.